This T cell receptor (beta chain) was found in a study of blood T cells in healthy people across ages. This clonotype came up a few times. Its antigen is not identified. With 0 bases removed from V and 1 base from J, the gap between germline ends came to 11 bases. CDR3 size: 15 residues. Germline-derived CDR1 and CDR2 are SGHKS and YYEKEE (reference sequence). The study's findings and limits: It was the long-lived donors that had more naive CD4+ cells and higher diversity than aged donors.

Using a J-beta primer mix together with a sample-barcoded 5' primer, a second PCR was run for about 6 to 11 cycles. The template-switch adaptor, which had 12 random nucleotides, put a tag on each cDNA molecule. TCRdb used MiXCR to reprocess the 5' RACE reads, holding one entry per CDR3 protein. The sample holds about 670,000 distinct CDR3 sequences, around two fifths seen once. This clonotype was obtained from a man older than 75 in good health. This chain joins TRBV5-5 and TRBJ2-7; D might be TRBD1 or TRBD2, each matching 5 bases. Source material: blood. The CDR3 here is CASSLALRESYEQYF. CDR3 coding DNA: TGTGCCAGCAGCTTGGCGCTCAGGGAGTCCTACGAGCAGTACTTC.